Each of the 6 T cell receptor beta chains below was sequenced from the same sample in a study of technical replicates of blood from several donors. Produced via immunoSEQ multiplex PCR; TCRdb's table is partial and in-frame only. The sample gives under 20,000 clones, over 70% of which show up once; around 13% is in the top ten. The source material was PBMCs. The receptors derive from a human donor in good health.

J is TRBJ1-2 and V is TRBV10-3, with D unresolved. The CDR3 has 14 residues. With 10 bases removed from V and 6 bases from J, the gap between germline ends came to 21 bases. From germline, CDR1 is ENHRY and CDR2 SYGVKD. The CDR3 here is CATEGMEAGDGYTF. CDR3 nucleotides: TGTGCCACCGAAGGAATGGAGGCGGGAGATGGCTACACCTTC.

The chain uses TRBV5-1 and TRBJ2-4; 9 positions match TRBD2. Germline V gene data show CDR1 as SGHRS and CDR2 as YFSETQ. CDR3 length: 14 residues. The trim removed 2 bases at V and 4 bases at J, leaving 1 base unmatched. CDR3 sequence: CASSFTSGKNIQYF. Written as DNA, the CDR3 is TGCGCCAGCAGCTTCACTAGCGGGAAAAACATTCAGTACTTC.

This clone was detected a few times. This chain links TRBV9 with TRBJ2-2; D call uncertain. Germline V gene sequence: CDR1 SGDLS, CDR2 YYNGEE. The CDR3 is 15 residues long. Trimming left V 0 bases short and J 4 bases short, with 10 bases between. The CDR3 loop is CASSVERSLTGELFF. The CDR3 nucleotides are TGTGCCAGCAGCGTAGAGAGGTCCCTCACCGGGGAGCTGTTTTTT.

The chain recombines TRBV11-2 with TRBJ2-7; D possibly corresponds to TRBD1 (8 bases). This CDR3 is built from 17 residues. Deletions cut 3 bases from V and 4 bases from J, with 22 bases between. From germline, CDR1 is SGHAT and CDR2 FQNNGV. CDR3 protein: CASSFLQGGAFLYEQYF. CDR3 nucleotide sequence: TGTGCCAGCAGCTTCCTACAGGGGGGGGCGTTCCTTTACGAGCAGTACTTC.

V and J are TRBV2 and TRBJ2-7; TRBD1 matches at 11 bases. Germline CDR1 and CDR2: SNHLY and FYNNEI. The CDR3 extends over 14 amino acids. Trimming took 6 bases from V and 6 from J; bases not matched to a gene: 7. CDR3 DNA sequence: TGTGCCAGCAGCCAACGGACAGGGGGCGCCGAGCAGTACTTC. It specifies CASSQRTGGAEQYF.

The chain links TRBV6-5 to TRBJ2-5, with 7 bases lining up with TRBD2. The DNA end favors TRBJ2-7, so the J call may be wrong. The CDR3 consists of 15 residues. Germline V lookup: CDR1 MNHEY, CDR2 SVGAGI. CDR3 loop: CASSYETGGTYEQYF. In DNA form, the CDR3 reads TGTGCCAGCAGTTATGAAACGGGGGGAACCTACGAGCAGTACTTC.